The source of this T cell receptor (beta chain) is a study of molecular identifiers for immune sequencing clone quantification. This clonotype was seen many times. From the PCR reads, TCRdb called clonotypes with MiXCR, one entry per CDR3 protein. The sample has about 640,000 distinct CDR3 sequences, approximately 20% seen once. Germline CDR1 reads SGHTA; CDR2 reads FQGTGA. The CDR3 extends over 16 amino acids. The ends lost 2 bases at V and 5 bases at J; junction bases unmatched: 10. Input material: naive CD8+ T cells from blood, with Jurkat cell RNA spiked in. Regarding subset: FACS-sorted CD8+CD4-CCR7+CD45RA+ naive T cells. This TCR derives from a human donor in good health. Some libraries in this study had Jurkat cell RNA spiked in. This rearrangement joins TRBV7-3 to TRBJ2-3, with 7 positions matching TRBD2. Here the CDR3 reads CASSLYAGGGGDTQYF. CDR3 coding DNA: TGTGCCAGCAGCTTATATGCTGGGGGGGGAGGAGATACGCAGTATTTT. The full variable domain, with the rest looked up from reference TRBV7-3 and TRBJ2-3, is GAGVSQTPSNKVTEKGKYVELRCDPISGHTALYWYRQSLGQGPEFLIYFQGTGAADDSGLPNDRFFAVRPEGSVSTLKIQRTERGDSAVYLCASSLYAGGGGDTQYFGPGTRLTVL.